This T cell receptor beta chain was identified in a study of blood T cell repertoires in COVID-19 (dated by TCRdb to the early 2020s). Regarding the research as a whole: Samples covering the acute and convalescent phases of COVID-19 were provided by collaborators in the United States, Italy and Spain. The prospective study material was composed of cDNA or gDNA derived from T cells, B-cell-depleted T cells, or PBMCs. Deeply sampled blood TCRbeta repertoires from subjects exposed to, actively infected with, or recovered from COVID-19 were included in the dataset. The repertoires were released in a freely available public database meant as a resource for research on the immune response to SARS-CoV-2. Samples came from the ongoing ImmuneRACE study (first 160 participants) plus 1,254 subjects from 6 global collaborators. Nearly every sample came with metadata listing a de-identified subject ID, COVID-19 status, age in years and sex. HLA class I and class II types, where available, came from metadata supplied by the sample provider rather than from assay-based typing.

The CDR3 has 16 amino acids, counting the end cysteine and phenylalanine. This entry keeps only the CDR3 DNA: 48 bases, framed from base 1. V loses 4 bases at its end and J loses 7 bases; junction bases beyond the gene matches: 9. The germline V gene supplies CDR1 SGHRS and CDR2 YFSETQ. TCRbeta CDR3 regions were amplified from genomic DNA using the immunoSEQ Assay, a bias-controlled multiplex PCR. On the study's bioinformatics: Nucleated cell counts per sample were estimated from amplification of reference gene primers within the assay. To quantify the absolute abundance of each unique TCRbeta CDR3 rearrangement, sequence reads were collapsed and filtered. Productive Simpson clonality was computed per sample as the square root of Simpson's diversity index over productive rearrangements. The table comes from immuneACCESS by way of TCRdb, which keeps in-frame sequences with V and J called. Part of the clones is missing from these tables; in studies checked, under half for an unresolved V gene and the rest for unknown reasons. The V and J calls and clone size were taken over from that table, and D and trimming were inferred from the DNA. Here the sample has about 88,000 clones; approximately 70% occur a single time. About 22% of the sample comes from the top ten.

In the case of this clone: Its binding antigen is unknown. No qualities accompany the bases; no much larger clone lies one base away.

Findings and caveats that apply to the study as a whole: How much clinical and demographic metadata was included differed by source and by participant, and the metadata was provided uncurated.

Each collaborating institution followed its own protocols to collect whole blood in K2EDTA tubes. Collaborator samples were shipped for TCRbeta analysis as frozen whole blood, isolated PBMCs, or DNA extracted from either sample type. This clonotype was sampled from a woman aged 60 to 75 in a cohort sampled during active or convalescent COVID-19. The V and J segments used are TRBV5-1 and TRBJ2-1, with 12 bases in between that match TRBD1. Sample: peripheral blood. In nucleotide form, the sequence is TGCGCCAGCAGCGCGGAGGGGACAGGGGGCGTTAATGAGCAGTTCTTC. Translated, it gives CASSAEGTGGVNEQFF.